This TCR beta chain was sequenced for a study of technical replicates of blood from a handful of donors. The CDR3 spans 14 residues. Germline V lookup: CDR1 GTSNPN, CDR2 SVGIG (reference sequence). Trimming cost V 5 bases and J 0 bases, with 11 bases left between them. The method was immunoSEQ multiplex PCR; TCRdb's version includes in-frame clones alone and lacks a portion of them. The data contain 95,000 to 100,000 clones, just over 95% of them singletons. This chain uses TRBV30 with TRBJ1-5; D may be TRBD1 (6 bases). The sequencing input was T cells isolated from PBMCs. This TCR derives from a human donor in good health. The CDR3 loop reads CAWQGRGSNQPQHF. The DNA for the CDR3 is TGTGCCTGGCAGGGGAGGGGTAGCAATCAGCCCCAGCATTTT.